Below are 25 T cell receptor beta chains sequenced from a single sample in a study of T-cell reconstitution after alpha-beta-depleted transplantation in children. A TCRbeta library incorporating unique molecular identifiers was prepared. TCRdb fed the PCR reads into MiXCR, producing one record per CDR3 protein. The table lists 220,000 or so distinct CDR3 sequences, 8.2% of them singletons. The starting material was PBMCs, mostly from graft donor cells, obtained 180 days after TCRalphabeta/CD19-depleted stem cell transplant. These receptors were collected from a male patient aged 10 to 17 who had a stem cell transplant for acute lymphoblastic leukemia, so the T cells may come from the graft donor.

Ten or more counts support this clonotype. CDR3 sequence: CASSRGTTNSYEQYF. DNA of the CDR3: TGTGCCAGCAGCCGAGGGACTACGAACTCCTACGAGCAGTACTTC. The chain uses TRBV3-1 and TRBJ2-7; 7 positions agree with TRBD2. CDR1 and CDR2 (germline): LGHDT, YNNKEL (reference sequence). This CDR3 spans 15 amino acids. J gave up 0 bases and V 4 bases, and 6 bases lay outside the gene matches.

Note on this clonotype: It may be a read error: a sequence one base away is much more abundant. The chain uses TRBV4-2 and TRBJ2-1, with 9 bases fitting TRBD2. The length of the CDR3 is 15 residues. Germline loops: CDR1 LGHNA, CDR2 YNFKEQ. CDR3 sequence reads: CASIQEAGGPNEQFF. The CDR3 nucleotides are TGTGCCAGCATCCAAGAAGCGGGGGGCCCCAATGAGCAGTTCTTC.

This clonotype appeared many times. The V and J genes are TRBV5-1 and TRBJ2-1; 10 nucleotides line up with TRBD2. Unmatched junction bases numbered 8, after V lost 1 base and J lost 4 bases. The CDR3 length is 17 residues. Germline V gives CDR1 SGHRS, CDR2 YFSETQ. The DNA of the CDR3 is TGCGCCAGCAGCTTGAATAGCGGGGGGCCCCAATACAATGAGCAGTTCTTC. Encoded protein: CASSLNSGGPQYNEQFF. Supplemented by reference TRBV5-1 and TRBJ2-1, the full variable domain reads KAGVTQTPRYLIKTRGQQVTLSCSPISGHRSVSWYQQTPGQGLQFLFEYFSETQRNKGNFPGRFSGRQFSNSRSEMNVSTLELGDSALYLCASSLNSGGPQYNEQFFGPGTRLTVL.

The sample holds a few counts of this clonotype. The V gene is TRBV19, the J gene TRBJ2-3; the D is unclear. The V and J ends lost 7 bases and 4 bases respectively, with 6 bases between them. Germline V lookup: CDR1 LNHDA, CDR2 SQIVND (reference sequence). The CDR3 totals 11 residues. The CDR3 DNA is TGTGCCAGTATGACGGCAGATACGCAGTATTTT. This gives the protein CASMTADTQYF.

This clonotype has ten or more counts. The chain links TRBV5-1 to TRBJ1-5, with 10 bases fitting TRBD1. The CDR3 runs 16 residues. Germline V gives CDR1 SGHRS, CDR2 YFSETQ. V shed 3 bases, J shed 2 bases, and the junction held 5 bases outside the gene matches. CDR3 nucleotides: TGCGCCAGCAGCTCCGGGACAGGGGAGGGCAATCAGCCCCAGCATTTT. Translated, it gives CASSSGTGEGNQPQHF.

The V call is TRBV10-3, the J call TRBJ2-7; TRBD1 might be the D (6 bases). Germline V gene sequence: CDR1 ENHRY, CDR2 SYGVKD. Trimming stripped 2 bases from V and 5 bases from J, with 16 bases between. The CDR3 is 15 amino acids. The CDR3 sequence is CAISEPRQEPDEQYF. The CDR3 nucleotides are TGTGCCATCAGTGAGCCGCGACAGGAACCCGACGAGCAGTACTTC.

This clonotype was recorded many times. The genes are TRBV12-3 or TRBV12-4 and TRBJ1-2; TRBD1 agrees at 9 bases. CDR3 length equals 15 residues. V dropped 3 bases and J dropped 4; count of bases not matched to a gene: 6. The CDR3 is CASSLGTGPGYGYTF. The CDR3 DNA follows: TGTGCCAGCAGTTTGGGGACAGGGCCAGGCTATGGCTACACCTTC.

This clonotype was seen only a few times. This chain uses TRBV12-3 or TRBV12-4 with TRBJ2-7; 10 nucleotides agree with TRBD2. CDR3 length: 14 amino acids. V shed 7 bases and J 4 bases; nucleotides not matched to a gene: 7. The CDR3: CASTEAGGEYEQYF. The DNA of the CDR3 is TGTGCCAGCACCGAAGCGGGGGGGGAATACGAGCAGTACTTC.

This clonotype was recorded at least ten times. The rearrangement uses TRBV5-1 and TRBJ1-2, with D perhaps TRBD1 (5 bases). The CDR3 runs 11 residues. Trimming removed 3 bases from V and 6 bases from J, with 6 bases in between. CDR1 and CDR2 from the germline V gene are SGHRS and YFSETQ. The CDR3 nucleotides are TGCGCCAGCAGCTCGGGGGATGGCTACACCTTC. Translating it yields CASSSGDGYTF.

There are many counts of this clonotype. V usage is TRBV19 and J usage is TRBJ2-1; TRBD1 is a possible D gene (6 bases). This CDR3 comprises 13 residues. V was shortened by 6 bases and J by 7 bases, with 13 bases between the two germline ends. Germline CDR1 LNHDA, CDR2 SQIVND (reference sequence). This chain's CDR3 is CASSINRVNEQFF. CDR3 sequence (DNA): TGTGCCAGTAGCATTAACAGGGTGAATGAGCAGTTCTTC.

This clonotype has at least ten counts. The V call is TRBV11-3, the J call TRBJ2-1; possible D gene TRBD2, 5 bases. Germline V gives CDR1 SGHNT, CDR2 YENEEA. The length of the CDR3 is 15 residues. V lost 5 bases and J 0 bases, leaving 11 bases between the germline ends. Here the CDR3 DNA reads TGTGCCAGCAGCGACCGGGATAGCTCCTACAATGAGCAGTTCTTC. It specifies CASSDRDSSYNEQFF.

This clonotype was counted at least ten times. This sequence joins TRBV7-2 and TRBJ2-1; TRBD2 matches at 11 bases. The CDR3 is 17 amino acids. Trimming removed 4 bases from V and 7 bases from J; junction bases left unmatched: 12. Germline CDR1 reads SGHTA; CDR2 reads FQGNSA. In DNA, the CDR3 is TGTGCCAGCAGCTCCCTTCTAGCGGGGGGCCTATCAAATGAGCAGTTCTTC. This gives the protein CASSSLLAGGLSNEQFF. The complete variable domain, with remaining parts taken from reference TRBV7-2 and TRBJ2-1, reads GAGVSQSPSNKVTEKGKDVELRCDPISGHTALYWYRQSLGQGLEFLIYFQGNSAPDKSGLPSDRFSAERTGGSVSTLTIQRTQQEDSAVYLCASSSLLAGGLSNEQFFGPGTRLTVL.

Worth noting for this clonotype: Just one base apart from a much larger clone, this may be a read error. The chain recombines TRBV20-1 with TRBJ2-1; 7 bases are a match to TRBD2. This CDR3 is 13 amino acids long. With 6 bases clipped from V and 4 bases from J, the junction kept 6 bases outside the gene matches. Germline V gene data show CDR1 as DFQATT and CDR2 as SNEGSKA (reference sequence). The CDR3 is CSAHRDYYNEQFF. The CDR3 DNA reads as TGCAGTGCGCACCGGGACTATTACAATGAGCAGTTCTTC.

This clonotype was detected ten times or more. The V gene is TRBV12-3 or TRBV12-4, the J gene TRBJ2-3; no clear D gene. The CDR3 consists of 12 residues. V shed 5 bases and J shed 8 bases, with 11 bases lying between them. In DNA form, the CDR3 reads TGTGCCAGCAGTCTAGACTCCCCTACGCAGTATTTT. This encodes CASSLDSPTQYF.

About this clonotype itself: A much larger clone is a single base away; this may be a read error. The chain combines TRBV6-1 with TRBJ2-7, with D possibly matching TRBD1 (5 bases). The CDR3 loop spans 15 amino acids. Germline V lookup: CDR1 MNHNS, CDR2 SASEGT. CDR3 DNA sequence: TGTGCCAGCAGTCAAGCGCAAGGGGCACCCTTCGAGCAGTACTTC. Translated, it gives CASSQAQGAPFEQYF.

This clonotype was found many times. The gene calls are TRBV4-3 and TRBJ2-6; D is unresolved. This CDR3 spans 14 amino acids. The germline CDR1 and CDR2 sequences are LGHNA and YSLEER. V was cut by 0 bases and J by 3 bases, with 3 bases left in between. The CDR3 sequence is CASSQDDGANVLTF. CDR3 bases: TGCGCCAGCAGCCAAGATGATGGGGCCAACGTCCTGACTTTC.

The sample holds many counts of this clonotype. The chain carries TRBV20-1 and TRBJ2-7, with no clear D. The germline V and J ends were trimmed by 0 bases and 3 bases, with 12 bases remaining between them. CDR1 and CDR2 (germline): DFQATT, SNEGSKA (reference sequence). The CDR3 spans 14 residues. This CDR3 is CSARDLRMGYEQYF. The CDR3 nucleotides are TGCAGTGCTAGAGATCTCCGCATGGGCTACGAGCAGTACTTC.

In its sample, this clonotype was seen many times. This chain joins TRBV10-3 and TRBJ2-7; D might be TRBD2 (6 bases). The V gene's germline CDR1 is ENHRY and CDR2 SYGVKD. This CDR3 has 14 residues. Trimming removed 0 bases from V and 3 bases from J, with 9 bases in between. The CDR3 DNA follows: TGTGCCATCAGTGAGTCGGGACTTTTCTACGAGCAGTACTTC. This sequence encodes CAISESGLFYEQYF.

This clonotype appeared many times. The CDR3 loop is CASSLYARLQGEAFF. CDR3 in DNA: TGTGCCAGCAGCTTATATGCCCGCCTACAGGGTGAAGCTTTCTTT. V and J are TRBV7-8 and TRBJ1-1; possibly TRBD1 for D (6 bases). In germline, CDR1 is SGHVS, CDR2 FQNEAQ. V lost 2 bases and J lost 7, with 17 bases in between. The CDR3 contains 15 residues.

This clonotype has a count of ten or more. This chain connects TRBV12-3 or TRBV12-4 to TRBJ2-1; D may match TRBD1 or TRBD2 (5 bases each). V dropped 6 bases and J dropped 8 bases, with 17 bases sitting between them. The CDR3 totals 14 residues. The CDR3 reads CASSASGPPDEQFF. CDR3 coding DNA: TGTGCCAGCAGCGCCTCGGGACCGCCGGATGAGCAGTTCTTC.

This clonotype was counted between two and nine times. The chain combines TRBV6-5 with TRBJ1-2, with D perhaps matching TRBD1 (6 bases). Germline V lookup: CDR1 MNHEY, CDR2 SVGAGI. V lost 5 bases and J 6 bases, leaving 10 bases between the germline ends. The CDR3 extends over 12 amino acids. This chain's CDR3 is CASSPPGDGYTF. CDR3 sequence (DNA): TGTGCCAGCAGTCCCCCAGGGGATGGCTACACCTTC.

This clonotype appeared many times. The V and J genes are TRBV29-1 and TRBJ2-7; 12 bases fit TRBD2. The V gene's germline CDR1 is SQVTM and CDR2 ANQGSEA. V lost 4 bases, J lost 6 bases, and 10 bases stayed unmatched. The CDR3 spans 15 residues. In DNA form, the CDR3 reads TGCAGCGTTGTAGGGCTAGCGGGAGGGGGACGCGAGCAGTACTTC. Its translation: CSVVGLAGGGREQYF.

Of note for this clonotype: A much larger clone lies one base from this, so it may be a read error. The chain uses TRBV10-3 and TRBJ2-5, with TRBD2 identical over 11 bases. With 5 bases clipped from V and 3 bases from J, the junction kept 5 bases outside the gene matches. The CDR3 contains 15 residues. CDR1 ENHRY and CDR2 SYGVKD come from the germline V gene. DNA for the CDR3: TGTGCCATCAGTATGGGACTAGCGGCAAAAGAGACCCAGTACTTC. Translating it yields CAISMGLAAKETQYF.

Ten or more counts support this clonotype. The CDR3 region is CASSQDPRQGRNTEAFF. In nucleotides, the CDR3 is TGCGCCAGCAGCCAAGACCCCAGACAGGGAAGGAACACTGAAGCTTTCTTT. The chain employs TRBV4-1 and TRBJ1-1; 7 bases align to TRBD1. CDR3 size: 17 residues. CDR1 and CDR2 (germline): MGHRA, YSYEKL. Trimming cost V 0 bases and J 1 base; bases outside gene matches: 8.

This clonotype was picked up a small number of times. This chain uses TRBV6-5 with TRBJ1-1; D gene ambiguous. The V end lost 0 bases, the J end lost 4 bases, and 9 bases lay between the germline ends. This CDR3 region has 14 residues. The germline V gene has CDR1 MNHEY and CDR2 SVGAGI. CDR3 sequence: CASSYSRRVTEAFF. The CDR3 bases are TGTGCCAGCAGTTACTCGAGAAGGGTCACTGAAGCTTTCTTT.